A single sample gave rise to the 29 T cell receptor beta chains below, sequenced in a study of neoadjuvant anti-PD-1 for oral cavity cancer. Documented time point: after neoadjuvant nivolumab, at surgical resection. The repertoire was sequenced with immunoSEQ multiplex PCR; TCRdb's copy has only in-frame clones and lacks some. The repertoire holds tens of thousands of clones, with about 88% as singletons. The sample here was PBMCs, taken after nivolumab (anti-PD-1) treatment. These receptors originate from a person aged 35-79 years with oral cavity squamous cell carcinoma.

The chain is built from TRBV6-5 and TRBJ2-7; D remains unclear. Germline CDR1 is MNHEY and CDR2 is SVGAGI. V gave up 4 bases and J gave up 0 bases, with 4 bases separating them. The CDR3 has 12 amino acids. The CDR3 bases are TGTGCCAGCAGTTCGACCTCCTACGAGCAGTACTTC. This encodes CASSSTSYEQYF.

This clone showed up just a few times. This chain joins TRBV6-1 and TRBJ1-5; D not resolved. Trimming shortened V by 6 bases and J by 0 bases, and 9 bases separated the two germline ends. The germline V gene has CDR1 MNHNS and CDR2 SASEGT. The CDR3 is 14 residues long. CDR3 in amino acids: CASRLGGSNQPQHF. Written as DNA, the CDR3 is TGTGCCAGCAGGCTGGGCGGTAGCAATCAGCCCCAGCATTTT.

J is TRBJ2-7 and V is TRBV7-2, with 10 positions matching TRBD2. Per germline, CDR1 SGHTA and CDR2 FQGNSA. V lost 5 bases to trimming and J lost 3 bases; unmatched junction nucleotides: 7. The CDR3 spans 15 residues. The CDR3 nucleotides read TGTGCCAGCAGCACGGGACTAGCGATCGGCTACGAGCAGTACTTC. Residues: CASSTGLAIGYEQYF. Full variable domain (outside the CDR3, taken from reference TRBV7-2 and TRBJ2-7): GAGVSQSPSNKVTEKGKDVELRCDPISGHTALYWYRQSLGQGLEFLIYFQGNSAPDKSGLPSDRFSAERTGGSVSTLTIQRTQQEDSAVYLCASSTGLAIGYEQYFGPGTRLTVT.

The CDR3 DNA is TGTGCCAGCAGTTATACAGGGGAGACTGAAGCTTTCTTT. Its translation: CASSYTGETEAFF. The V and J genes are TRBV6-6 and TRBJ1-1; 7 bases fit TRBD1. CDR1 is MNHNY and CDR2 is SVGAGI in the germline V gene (reference sequence). J lost 5 bases, V lost 3 bases, and 3 bases had no gene match. The CDR3 is 13 amino acids.

V gene TRBV6-6 combines with J gene TRBJ2-6, with a weak D call TRBD2 (5 bases). The germline CDR1 and CDR2 sequences are MNHNY and SVGAGI (reference sequence). V shed 6 bases and J shed 2 bases, with 11 bases lying between them. This CDR3 has 15 amino acids. CDR3 in amino acids: CASSKRTAGANVLTF. CDR3 in DNA: TGTGCCAGCAGCAAGCGGACCGCTGGGGCCAACGTCCTGACTTTC.

The chain carries TRBV5-5 and TRBJ2-3, with 8 bases matching TRBD2. The CDR3 spans 15 residues. Germline V CDR1 and CDR2: SGHKS, YYEKEE (reference sequence). V lost 0 bases, J lost 8 bases, and 8 bases stayed unmatched. The CDR3 DNA reads TGTGCCAGCAGCTTGGAATATAGCGGGAAGGGTACGCAGTATTTT. Translation: CASSLEYSGKGTQYF.

The chain couples TRBV2 to TRBJ2-1; D is undetermined. The CDR3 is made up of 13 amino acids. V gave up 5 bases and J gave up 5 bases, with 10 bases separating them. Germline V gene data show CDR1 as SNHLY and CDR2 as FYNNEI. The CDR3 DNA follows: TGTGCCAGCAGTCTAGACCGTAACAATGAGCAGTTCTTC. Protein sequence: CASSLDRNNEQFF.

This rearrangement joins TRBV6-5 to TRBJ1-1; D gene uncertain. Deletions cut 2 bases from V and 4 bases from J, with 8 bases between. This CDR3 contains 13 residues. CDR1 and CDR2 (germline): MNHEY, SVGAGI. The CDR3 nucleotides read TGTGCCAGCAGTTACGGGAAGGCCACTGAAGCTTTCTTT. It specifies CASSYGKATEAFF.

The genes are TRBV29-1 and TRBJ1-2; no firm D call. The CDR3 length is 11 residues. Germline-derived CDR1 and CDR2 are SQVTM and ANQGSEA. The germline V and J ends were trimmed by 6 bases and 8 bases, with 13 bases remaining between them. The CDR3 coding sequence is TGCAGCGTCTGGGATAACAACGGCTACACCTTC. Amino acid sequence: CSVWDNNGYTF.

The chain couples TRBV5-4 to TRBJ2-1; weak D call: TRBD1 (6 bases). V was trimmed by 4 bases and J by 7 bases, leaving 15 bases between them. This CDR3 spans 14 amino acids. Germline V lookup: CDR1 SGHNT, CDR2 YYREEE (reference sequence). The CDR3 loop is CASSQDSLRNEQFF. In nucleotides, the CDR3 is TGTGCCAGCAGCCAGGACAGTCTCAGGAATGAGCAGTTCTTC.

This clone was seen just once. The V call is TRBV6-4, the J call TRBJ2-3; TRBD1 is a possible D gene (5 bases). Trimming cost V 8 bases and J 0 bases, with 15 bases left between them. The length of the CDR3 is 15 residues. Germline values: CDR1 MRHNA, CDR2 SNTAGT. As DNA, the CDR3 is TGTGCCAGCTCGAAAGGACAAGCTAGCACAGATACGCAGTATTTT. Translating it yields CASSKGQASTDTQYF.

This rearrangement joins TRBV11-2 to TRBJ2-3; D remains ambiguous. V shed 8 bases and J shed 7 bases, with 10 bases lying between them. The CDR3 length is 11 residues. Germline-derived CDR1 and CDR2 are SGHAT and FQNNGV. The chain's CDR3 is CASASANTQYF. In DNA, the CDR3 is TGTGCCAGCGCGTCAGCCAATACGCAGTATTTT.

V usage is TRBV5-6 and J usage is TRBJ2-7, with D perhaps matching TRBD1 (6 bases). CDR1 is SGHDT and CDR2 is YYEEEE in the germline V gene. V lost 2 bases and J 6 bases, leaving 12 bases between the germline ends. The CDR3 is 13 amino acids. This CDR3 is CASSFGTKVEQYF. As DNA, the CDR3 is TGTGCCAGCAGCTTTGGGACAAAGGTCGAGCAGTACTTC. Drawing the rest from reference TRBV5-6 and TRBJ2-7, the complete variable domain is DAGVTQSPTHLIKTRGQQVTLRCSPKSGHDTVSWYQQALGQGPQFIFQYYEEEERQRGNFPDRFSGHQFPNYSSELNVNALLLGDSALYLCASSFGTKVEQYFGPGTRLTVT.

V is TRBV6-1 and J is TRBJ2-3; 15 positions agree with TRBD2. Germline loops: CDR1 MNHNS, CDR2 SASEGT. CDR3 length: 15 residues. V dropped 6 bases and J dropped 6; count of bases not matched to a gene: 4. CDR3 sequence: CASRRGTSGRDTQYF. CDR3 in DNA: TGTGCCAGCAGGAGGGGGACTAGCGGGAGGGATACGCAGTATTTT.

The J gene is TRBJ2-2, the V gene TRBV11-2; perhaps TRBD1 as D (6 bases). V was pared by 8 bases and J by 0 bases, with 13 bases between. The CDR3 consists of 15 residues. The germline CDR1 and CDR2 sequences are SGHAT and FQNNGV. CDR3: CASGRTDTNTGELFF. The DNA for the CDR3 is TGTGCCAGCGGAAGGACAGATACGAACACCGGGGAGCTGTTTTTT.

The sample holds a few counts of this clone. The chain joins TRBV28 to TRBJ1-2; D is uncertain. V was trimmed by 3 bases and J by 7 bases, leaving 15 bases between them. The CDR3 runs to 14 residues. Germline V gene lookup returns CDR1 MDHEN and CDR2 SYDVKM. The CDR3 protein is CASSFLARLGGYTF. CDR3 bases: TGTGCCAGCAGTTTCCTGGCCAGGTTGGGTGGCTACACCTTC.

The V gene is TRBV2, the J gene TRBJ1-5, with 11 bases that match TRBD1. The V and J ends lost 8 bases and 2 bases, in that order; junction bases with no gene match: 5. The CDR3 spans 15 residues. Per germline, CDR1 SNHLY and CDR2 FYNNEI. CDR3 sequence reads: CASRWGQGGNQPQHF. DNA of the CDR3: TGTGCCAGCCGATGGGGACAGGGGGGCAATCAGCCCCAGCATTTT.

J is TRBJ2-1 and V is TRBV7-8; no definite D call. Per the germline V gene, CDR1 is SGHVS and CDR2 is FQNEAQ. The V end was cut by 5 bases, the J end by 10 bases, with 9 bases between. This CDR3 has 11 residues. CDR3 sequence reads: CASSPSLEQFF. The CDR3 DNA follows: TGTGCCAGCAGCCCGTCACTAGAGCAGTTCTTC.

CDR3 loop: CASSLLEGAKNIQYF. CDR3 sequence (DNA): TGCGCCAGCAGCCTGCTAGAAGGGGCCAAAAACATTCAGTACTTC. V is TRBV5-1 and J is TRBJ2-4; D unclear. This CDR3 comprises 15 residues. The germline V gene has CDR1 SGHRS and CDR2 YFSETQ. V dropped 4 bases and J dropped 1 base, with 12 bases sitting between them.

The rearrangement uses TRBV7-6 and TRBJ2-1; 8 bases line up with TRBD2. CDR1 is SGHVS and CDR2 is FNYEAQ in the germline V gene. The CDR3 is 16 residues long. Trimming took 2 bases from V and 8 from J; bases not matched to a gene: 11. The CDR3 reads CASSLRPGRAGDEQFF. CDR3 bases: TGTGCCAGCAGCTTAAGGCCAGGTCGAGCGGGGGATGAGCAGTTCTTC. Looking up the rest from reference TRBV7-6 and TRBJ2-1 gives the full variable domain: GAGVSQSPRYKVTKRGQDVALRCDPISGHVSLYWYRQALGQGPEFLTYFNYEAQQDKSGLPNDRFSAERPEGSISTLTIQRTEQRDSAMYRCASSLRPGRAGDEQFFGPGTRLTVL.

This clone came up once. The gene calls are TRBV18 and TRBJ2-5; D is unclear. V was cut by 2 bases and J by 6 bases, with 4 bases left in between. CDR3 length equals 11 residues. CDR1 is KGHSH and CDR2 is LQKENI in the germline V gene. The CDR3 loop is CASSPYQTQYF. The CDR3 DNA is TGTGCCAGCTCACCATATCAGACCCAGTACTTC. The whole variable domain, remainder taken from reference TRBV18 and TRBJ2-5, is NAGVMQNPRHLVRRRGQEARLRCSPMKGHSHVYWYRQLPEEGLKFMVYLQKENIIDESGMPKERFSAEFPKEGPSILRIQQVVRGDSAAYFCASSPYQTQYFGPGTRLLVL.

The chain recombines TRBV6-5 with TRBJ2-1; 10 bases are a match to TRBD2. The V and J ends lost 0 bases and 6 bases, in that order; junction bases with no gene match: 5. CDR1 and CDR2 (germline): MNHEY, SVGAGI. There are 16 residues in the CDR3. CDR3 protein: CASSYSPSGRFNEQFF. Written as DNA, the CDR3 is TGTGCCAGCAGTTACTCACCTAGCGGGAGATTCAATGAGCAGTTCTTC.

The chain is built from TRBV28 and TRBJ2-1; TRBD2 agrees at 7 bases. The V segment lost 2 bases and the J segment 2 bases; nucleotides outside the gene matches: 3. This CDR3 has 15 amino acids. CDR1 is MDHEN and CDR2 is SYDVKM in the germline V gene. CDR3 coding DNA: TGTGCCAGCAGTTTAACCAGCGGGGCCTACAATGAGCAGTTCTTC. It encodes CASSLTSGAYNEQFF.

The V and J genes are TRBV5-6 and TRBJ2-7, with unresolved D. Germline V gives CDR1 SGHDT, CDR2 YYEEEE. The CDR3 is made up of 14 amino acids. Deletions cut 1 base from V and 4 bases from J, with 12 bases between. The CDR3 region has the DNA TGTGCCAGCAGCTTGAATTCCCTCGCATACGAGCAGTACTTC. As protein: CASSLNSLAYEQYF.

In DNA form, the CDR3 reads TGTGCCACGAGGGACCAGACTAGCGGGAGGAATGAGCAGTTCTTC. It is translated as CATRDQTSGRNEQFF. This chain links TRBV10-3 with TRBJ2-1; 13 positions agree with TRBD2. V dropped 10 bases and J dropped 7; count of bases not matched to a gene: 10. The CDR3 sequence is 15 residues long. Per the germline V gene, CDR1 is ENHRY and CDR2 is SYGVKD.

A word on this clone: The same CDR3 arises from other DNA sequences in this sample as well. This chain connects TRBV5-1 to TRBJ1-1; D is perhaps TRBD1 (5 bases). Trimming took off 4 bases at V and 5 bases at J, with 12 bases between the two ends. CDR1 and CDR2 (germline): SGHRS, YFSETQ. The CDR3 sequence is 13 residues long. CDR3 loop: CASSTGGGTEAFF. CDR3 nucleotide sequence: TGCGCCAGCAGCACGGGTGGGGGGACTGAAGCTTTCTTT.

The chain employs TRBV30 and TRBJ2-5; perhaps TRBD1 as D (5 bases). This CDR3 has 12 amino acids. Trimming left V 4 bases short and J 5 bases short, with 11 bases between. Germline values: CDR1 GTSNPN, CDR2 SVGIG (reference sequence). CDR3 coding DNA: TGTGCCTGGACCAGGGTGGCGGAGACCCAGTACTTC. Its translation is CAWTRVAETQYF.

This clone occurred once. The chain is built from TRBV19 and TRBJ1-5, with D maybe TRBD1 (6 bases). Germline V gives CDR1 LNHDA, CDR2 SQIVND (reference sequence). Trimming removed 5 bases at V and 5 bases at J, with 19 bases between. The CDR3 covers 16 residues. The CDR3 sequence: CASSFIPGERHQPQHF. CDR3 nucleotides: TGTGCCAGTAGTTTCATCCCAGGGGAACGGCATCAGCCCCAGCATTTT.

The rearrangement links TRBV30 to TRBJ2-7; 11 bases are a match to TRBD1. The CDR3 spans 14 residues. Per the germline V gene, CDR1 is GTSNPN and CDR2 is SVGIG (reference sequence). V gave up 2 bases and J gave up 3 bases; unmatched junction bases: 3. CDR3 in DNA: TGTGCCTGGAGTTGGACAGGGGGCGACTACGAGCAGTACTTC. Its translation is CAWSWTGGDYEQYF.